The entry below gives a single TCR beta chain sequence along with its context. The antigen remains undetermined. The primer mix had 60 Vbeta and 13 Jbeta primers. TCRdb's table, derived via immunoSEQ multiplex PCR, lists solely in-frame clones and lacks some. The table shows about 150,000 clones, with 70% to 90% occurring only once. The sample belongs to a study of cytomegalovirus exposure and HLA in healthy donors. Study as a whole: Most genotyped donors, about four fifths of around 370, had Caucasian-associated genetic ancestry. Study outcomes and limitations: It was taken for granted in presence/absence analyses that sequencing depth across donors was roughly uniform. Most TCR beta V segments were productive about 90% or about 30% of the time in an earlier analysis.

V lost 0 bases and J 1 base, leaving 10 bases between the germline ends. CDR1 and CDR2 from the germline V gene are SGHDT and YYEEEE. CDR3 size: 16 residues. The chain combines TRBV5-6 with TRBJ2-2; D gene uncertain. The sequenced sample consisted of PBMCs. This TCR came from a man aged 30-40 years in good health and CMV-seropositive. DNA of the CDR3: TGTGCCAGCAGCTTGGCGCAGAGACAGAACACCGGGGAGCTGTTTTTT. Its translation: CASSLAQRQNTGELFF. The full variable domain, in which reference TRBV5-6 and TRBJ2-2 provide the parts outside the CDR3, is DAGVTQSPTHLIKTRGQQVTLRCSPKSGHDTVSWYQQALGQGPQFIFQYYEEEERQRGNFPDRFSGHQFPNYSSELNVNALLLGDSALYLCASSLAQRQNTGELFFGEGSRLTVL.